This T cell receptor beta chain was captured by sequencing in a study of OX40 agonist ivuxolimab in advanced cancers. Study-wide context: Ivuxolimab doses were 0.01, 0.1, 0.3, 1.5, 3 or 10 mg/kg every 2 weeks. With a range of roughly 20 to 80, age averaged approximately 55 years, and around 83% were male. Around 40% of patients had received prior checkpoint inhibitor therapy. The study, taken as a whole, reports: Expanded clones were, on average, more numerous among CD8+ T cells than CD4+.

On this clone: The antigen remains unidentified.

V lost 0 bases to trimming and J lost 2 bases; unmatched junction nucleotides: 3. The CDR3 length is 17 residues. Looked up from germline, CDR1 is SGHDN and CDR2 is FVKESK. The table came from immunoSEQ multiplex PCR; TCRdb's copy has only in-frame clones and leaves some out. The top ten clones hold approximately 13% of a sample with roughly 53,000 clones, 70% to 85% of them seen once. This sequence was found in an adult with an advanced solid tumor such as melanoma, head and neck, liver or kidney cancer. This rearrangement joins TRBV14 to TRBJ2-7, with 14 bases aligning to TRBD2. The sequencing here drew on CD4+ or CD8+ T cells sorted from blood, taken in a trial of the OX40 agonist ivuxolimab. Written as DNA, the CDR3 is TGTGCCAGCAGCCAAGACCCGGGACTAGCGGGAGCCTACGAGCAGTACTTC. Its protein is CASSQDPGLAGAYEQYF.